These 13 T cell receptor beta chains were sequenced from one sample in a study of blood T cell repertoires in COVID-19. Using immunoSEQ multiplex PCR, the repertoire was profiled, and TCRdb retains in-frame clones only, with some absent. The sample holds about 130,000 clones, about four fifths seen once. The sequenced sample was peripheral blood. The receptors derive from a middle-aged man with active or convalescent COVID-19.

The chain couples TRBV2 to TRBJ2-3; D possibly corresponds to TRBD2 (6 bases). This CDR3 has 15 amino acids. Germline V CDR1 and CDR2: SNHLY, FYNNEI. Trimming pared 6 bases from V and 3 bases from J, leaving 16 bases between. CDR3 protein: CASSGGRPATDTQYF. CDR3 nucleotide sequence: TGTGCCAGCAGCGGGGGACGGCCTGCAACAGATACGCAGTATTTT.

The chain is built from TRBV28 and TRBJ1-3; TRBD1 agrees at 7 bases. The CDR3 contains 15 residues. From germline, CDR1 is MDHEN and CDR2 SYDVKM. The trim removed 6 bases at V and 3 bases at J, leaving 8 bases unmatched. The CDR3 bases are TGTGCCAGCAGGTTAAGAGGGGGCGGTGGAAACACCATATATTTT. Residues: CASRLRGGGGNTIYF.

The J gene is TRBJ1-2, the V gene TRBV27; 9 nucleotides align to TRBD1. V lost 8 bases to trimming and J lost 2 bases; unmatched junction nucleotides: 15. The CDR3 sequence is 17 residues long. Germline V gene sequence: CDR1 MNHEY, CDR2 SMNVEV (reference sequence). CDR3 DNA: TGTGCCAGCGCTCGTATGCCGGGACAGGGAACGAACTATGGCTACACCTTC. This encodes CASARMPGQGTNYGYTF.

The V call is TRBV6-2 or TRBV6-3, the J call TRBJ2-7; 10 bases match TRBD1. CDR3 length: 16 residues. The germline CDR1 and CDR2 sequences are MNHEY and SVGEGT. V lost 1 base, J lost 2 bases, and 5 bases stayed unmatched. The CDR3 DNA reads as TGTGCCAGCAGTTACTTTCCGGGACAGGGGACCTACGAGCAGTACTTC. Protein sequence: CASSYFPGQGTYEQYF.

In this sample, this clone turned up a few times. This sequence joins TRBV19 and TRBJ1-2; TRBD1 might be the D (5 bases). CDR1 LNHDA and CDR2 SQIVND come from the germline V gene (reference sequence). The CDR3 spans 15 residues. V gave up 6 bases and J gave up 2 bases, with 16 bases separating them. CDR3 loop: CASSKRQYRNYGYTF. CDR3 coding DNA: TGTGCCAGTAGCAAGCGACAGTATCGGAACTATGGCTACACCTTC. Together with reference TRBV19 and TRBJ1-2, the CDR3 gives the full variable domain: DGGITQSPKYLFRKEGQNVTLSCEQNLNHDAMYWYRQDPGQGLRLIYYSQIVNDFQKGDIAEGYSVSREKKESFPLTVTSAQKNPTAFYLCASSKRQYRNYGYTFGSGTRLTVV.

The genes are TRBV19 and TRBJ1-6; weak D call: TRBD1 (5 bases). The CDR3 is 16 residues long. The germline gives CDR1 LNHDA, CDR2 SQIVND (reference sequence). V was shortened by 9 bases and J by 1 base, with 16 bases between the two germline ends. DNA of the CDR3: TGTGCCAGCCGGGGGGGTGATGGGTCCTATAATTCACCCCTCCACTTT. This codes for CASRGGDGSYNSPLHF.

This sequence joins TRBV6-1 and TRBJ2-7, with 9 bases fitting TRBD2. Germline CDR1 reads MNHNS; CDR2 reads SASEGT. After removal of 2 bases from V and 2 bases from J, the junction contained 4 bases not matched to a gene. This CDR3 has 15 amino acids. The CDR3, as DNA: TGTGCCAGCAGTGAATCCGAGCGGGGGGCCTACGAGCAGTACTTC. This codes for CASSESERGAYEQYF.

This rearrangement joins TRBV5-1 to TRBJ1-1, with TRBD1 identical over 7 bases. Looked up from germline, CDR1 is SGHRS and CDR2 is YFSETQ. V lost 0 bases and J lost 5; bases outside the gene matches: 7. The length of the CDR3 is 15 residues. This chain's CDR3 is CASSLAPGTATEAFF. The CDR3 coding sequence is TGCGCCAGCAGCTTGGCCCCAGGGACAGCGACTGAAGCTTTCTTT.

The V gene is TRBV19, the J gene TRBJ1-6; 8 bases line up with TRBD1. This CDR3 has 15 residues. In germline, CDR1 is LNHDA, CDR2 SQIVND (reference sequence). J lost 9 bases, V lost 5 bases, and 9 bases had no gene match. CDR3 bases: TGTGCCAGTAGTCCGGGACAGGCCGCGGGTTCACCCCTCCACTTT. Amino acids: CASSPGQAAGSPLHF.

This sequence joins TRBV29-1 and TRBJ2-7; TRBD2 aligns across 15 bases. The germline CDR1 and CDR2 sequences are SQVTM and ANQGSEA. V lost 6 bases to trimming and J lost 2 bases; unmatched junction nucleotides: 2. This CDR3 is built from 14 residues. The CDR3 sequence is CSVGLAGGPYEQYF. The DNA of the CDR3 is TGCAGCGTGGGACTAGCGGGAGGTCCCTACGAGCAGTACTTC.

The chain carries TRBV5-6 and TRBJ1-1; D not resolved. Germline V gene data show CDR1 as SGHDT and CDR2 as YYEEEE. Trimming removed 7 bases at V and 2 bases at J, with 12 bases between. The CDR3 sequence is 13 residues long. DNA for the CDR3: TGTGCCAGCTCAGAACGATATAACACTGAAGCTTTCTTT. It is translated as CASSERYNTEAFF.

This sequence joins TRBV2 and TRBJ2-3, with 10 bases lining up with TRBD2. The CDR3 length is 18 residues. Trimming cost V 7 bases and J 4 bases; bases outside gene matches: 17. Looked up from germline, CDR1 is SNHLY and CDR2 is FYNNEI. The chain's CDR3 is CASTRRDPSGRFSDTQYF. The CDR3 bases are TGTGCCAGCACCAGAAGGGATCCTAGCGGGAGATTTTCAGATACGCAGTATTTT.

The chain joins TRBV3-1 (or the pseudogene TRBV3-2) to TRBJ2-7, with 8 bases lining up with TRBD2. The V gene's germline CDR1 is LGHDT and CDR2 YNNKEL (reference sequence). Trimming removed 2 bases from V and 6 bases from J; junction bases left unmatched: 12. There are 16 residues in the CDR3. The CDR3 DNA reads TGTGCCAGCAGCCAACGCTTTATCCAGCGGGGGAGCGAGCAGTACTTC. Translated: CASSQRFIQRGSEQYF.